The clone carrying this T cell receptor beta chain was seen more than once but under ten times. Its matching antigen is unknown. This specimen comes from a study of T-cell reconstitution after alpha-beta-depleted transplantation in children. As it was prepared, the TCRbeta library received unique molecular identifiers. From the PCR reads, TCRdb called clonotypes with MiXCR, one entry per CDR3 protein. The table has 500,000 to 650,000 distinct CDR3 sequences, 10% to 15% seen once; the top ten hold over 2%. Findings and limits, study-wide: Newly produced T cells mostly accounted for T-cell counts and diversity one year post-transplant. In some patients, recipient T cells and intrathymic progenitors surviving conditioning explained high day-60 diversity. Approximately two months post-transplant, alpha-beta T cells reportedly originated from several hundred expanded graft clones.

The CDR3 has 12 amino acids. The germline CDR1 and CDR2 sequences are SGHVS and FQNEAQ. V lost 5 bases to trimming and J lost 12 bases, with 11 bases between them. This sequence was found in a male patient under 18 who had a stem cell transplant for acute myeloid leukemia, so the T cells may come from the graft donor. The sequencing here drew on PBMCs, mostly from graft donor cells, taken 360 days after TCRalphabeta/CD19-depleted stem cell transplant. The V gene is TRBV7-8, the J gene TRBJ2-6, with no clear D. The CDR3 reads CASSAGLSVLTF. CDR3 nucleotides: TGTGCCAGCAGCGCTGGTCTCTCCGTCCTGACTTTC.